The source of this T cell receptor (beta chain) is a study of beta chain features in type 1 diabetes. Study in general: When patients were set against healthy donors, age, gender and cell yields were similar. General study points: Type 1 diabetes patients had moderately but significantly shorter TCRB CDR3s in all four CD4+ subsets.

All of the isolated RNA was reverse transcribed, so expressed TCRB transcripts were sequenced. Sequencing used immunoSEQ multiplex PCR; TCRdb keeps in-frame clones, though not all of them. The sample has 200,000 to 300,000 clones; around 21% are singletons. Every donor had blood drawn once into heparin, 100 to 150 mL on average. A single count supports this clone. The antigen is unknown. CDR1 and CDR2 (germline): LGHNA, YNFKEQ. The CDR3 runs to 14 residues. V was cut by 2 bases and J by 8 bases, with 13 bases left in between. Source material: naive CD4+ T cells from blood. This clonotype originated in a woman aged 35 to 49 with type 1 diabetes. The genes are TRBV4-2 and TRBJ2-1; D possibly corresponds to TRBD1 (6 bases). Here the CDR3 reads CASSQTDRDDEQFF. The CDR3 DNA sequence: TGTGCCAGCAGCCAAACGGACAGAGATGATGAGCAGTTCTTC.